What follows are 16 T cell receptor beta chains derived from one specimen sequenced in a study of CD8 T cells in ankylosing spondylitis. Overall study results and limits: What seemed typical of ankylosing spondylitis blood was a TCR beta motif built from several highly homologous variants.

TCRdb re-called the 5' RACE reads with MiXCR, one entry per CDR3 protein. The sample lists 75,000 to 95,000 distinct CDR3 sequences; roughly 8.5% were seen once. Antigens for these TCRs are unknown. Sequences were obtained from blood, either unsorted or a sorted T cell fraction (not recorded which). All receptors derive from a male donor with ankylosing spondylitis.

The chain combines TRBV27 with TRBJ1-1; no clear D. V gave up 3 bases and J gave up 7 bases, with 9 bases separating them. The CDR3 contains 12 residues. Germline loops: CDR1 MNHEY, CDR2 SMNVEV (reference sequence). CDR3 sequence (DNA): TGTGCCAGCAGTTTCAGAGGAGATGAAGCTTTCTTT. It is translated as CASSFRGDEAFF.

This clonotype was recorded at least ten times. The rearrangement links TRBV9 to TRBJ1-1, with D unclear. The CDR3 is 11 residues long. V was cut by 4 bases and J by 8 bases, with 9 bases left in between. Germline V gives CDR1 SGDLS, CDR2 YYNGEE. As DNA, the CDR3 is TGTGCCAGCAGCCCTCCAGCCGAAGCTTTCTTT. Its protein product is CASSPPAEAFF.

This chain links TRBV19 with TRBJ1-2; D might be TRBD1 (6 bases). The germline V gene has CDR1 LNHDA and CDR2 SQIVND (reference sequence). CDR3 length: 15 amino acids. Deletions cut 6 bases from V and 4 bases from J, with 18 bases between. CDR3 coding DNA: TGTGCCAGTAGGATGGGGCAGGGCAGGGGCTATGGCTACACCTTC. Translated, it gives CASRMGQGRGYGYTF. The full variable domain, its missing parts supplied by reference TRBV19 and TRBJ1-2, is DGGITQSPKYLFRKEGQNVTLSCEQNLNHDAMYWYRQDPGQGLRLIYYSQIVNDFQKGDIAEGYSVSREKKESFPLTVTSAQKNPTAFYLCASRMGQGRGYGYTFGSGTRLTVV.

The sample holds many counts of this clonotype. The gene calls are TRBV29-1 and TRBJ2-1; D is perhaps TRBD1 or TRBD2 (5 bases each). The CDR3 has 15 amino acids. In germline, CDR1 is SQVTM, CDR2 ANQGSEA. V was shortened by 3 bases and J by 1 base, with 13 bases between the two germline ends. The CDR3 region has the DNA TGCAGCGTTGATCAACGAGGGGAGTCCTACAATGAGCAGTTCTTC. Its translation: CSVDQRGESYNEQFF.

This clonotype was recorded at least ten times. The rearrangement uses TRBV6-1 and TRBJ2-5; tentative D call: TRBD2 (6 bases). The CDR3 consists of 15 residues. Germline V gene data show CDR1 as MNHNS and CDR2 as SASEGT. The V and J ends lost 8 bases and 1 base respectively, with 17 bases between them. The CDR3 reads CASWDPLGGQETQYF. The CDR3 DNA is TGTGCCAGCTGGGATCCCTTGGGAGGCCAAGAGACCCAGTACTTC.

This clonotype was seen a handful of times. V gene TRBV7-9 combines with J gene TRBJ2-1; a weak D match, TRBD2 (6 bases). There are 12 residues in the CDR3. CDR1 SEHNR and CDR2 FQNEAQ come from the germline V gene (reference sequence). V was clipped by 8 bases and J by 6 bases, with 11 bases between them. The CDR3 here is CASSGGINEQFF. CDR3 bases: TGTGCCAGCTCCGGCGGGATCAATGAGCAGTTCTTC.

V gene TRBV27 combines with J gene TRBJ2-1; TRBD2 agrees at 7 bases. The CDR3 totals 14 residues. The trim removed 3 bases at V and 5 bases at J, leaving 4 bases unmatched. Germline CDR1 MNHEY, CDR2 SMNVEV (reference sequence). CDR3 in DNA: TGTGCCAGCAGTTTTGGGACTACCGACAATGAGCAGTTCTTC. Translated: CASSFGTTDNEQFF.

This chain joins TRBV5-4 and TRBJ2-1; TRBD2 is a possible D gene (6 bases). Germline loops: CDR1 SGHNT, CDR2 YYREEE (reference sequence). The CDR3 covers 16 residues. V lost 3 bases to trimming and J lost 0 bases, with 13 bases between them. The CDR3 region is CASSSPTSDSYNEQFF. The CDR3, as DNA: TGTGCCAGCAGCTCTCCGACTAGTGACTCCTACAATGAGCAGTTCTTC.

This clonotype was recorded once. The chain links TRBV24-1 to TRBJ2-5, with D unclear. The CDR3 consists of 15 residues. Germline V gene data show CDR1 as KGHDR and CDR2 as SFDVKD. V was clipped by 0 bases and J by 7 bases, with 14 bases between them. The CDR3 protein is CATSDLPGPLGTQYF. Written as DNA, the CDR3 is TGTGCCACCAGTGATTTGCCGGGCCCTCTAGGGACCCAGTACTTC.

This clonotype was observed at least ten times. The V gene is TRBV20-1, the J gene TRBJ1-5; D is uncertain. Germline CDR1 is DFQATT and CDR2 is SNEGSKA (reference sequence). The CDR3 is 16 amino acids. The V end lost 1 base, the J end lost 6 bases, and 19 bases lay between the germline ends. The CDR3 nucleotides are TGCAGTGCTAGAGGCGATTCAGGATCGGATAGTCAGCCCCAGCATTTT. It translates to CSARGDSGSDSQPQHF.

This clonotype was counted many times. This rearrangement joins TRBV7-9 to TRBJ2-3; possibly TRBD1 or TRBD2 for D (6 bases each). V shed 4 bases and J shed 1 base, with 15 bases lying between them. CDR1 is SEHNR, CDR2 FQNEAQ, per germline (reference sequence). CDR3 length: 16 amino acids. CDR3 nucleotides: TGTGCCAGCAGCTCCCTAGGGGGGCGACGCACAGATACGCAGTATTTT. This encodes CASSSLGGRRTDTQYF.

V is TRBV23-1 and J is TRBJ1-1; D might be TRBD1 (5 bases). TRBV23-1 is an ORF; its function is uncertain. CDR3 size: 14 residues. Deletions cut 2 bases from V and 7 bases from J, with 14 bases between. The CDR3 protein is CASSQRGREGEAFF. The CDR3 nucleotides are TGCGCCAGCAGTCAAAGGGGCAGGGAGGGTGAAGCTTTCTTT.

V and J are TRBV5-1 and TRBJ1-4, with D perhaps matching TRBD1 (5 bases). V lost 0 bases and J lost 7, with 16 bases in between. This CDR3 comprises 16 residues. Germline CDR1 and CDR2: SGHRS and YFSETQ. The CDR3 region is CASSLGFRGESEKLFF. For the CDR3, the DNA is TGCGCCAGCAGCTTGGGCTTTCGGGGGGAAAGTGAAAAACTGTTTTTT.

This clonotype turned up a few times. This sequence joins TRBV7-9 and TRBJ1-1; 8 positions agree with TRBD1. This CDR3 has 14 amino acids. CDR1 SEHNR and CDR2 FQNEAQ come from the germline V gene (reference sequence). V shed 5 bases and J 4 bases; nucleotides not matched to a gene: 6. The CDR3 nucleotides are TGTGCCAGCAGCCTAAGGGACAGGTTCACTGAAGCTTTCTTT. It is translated as CASSLRDRFTEAFF.

The count of this clonotype is one. The CDR3 DNA follows: TGTGCCAGCACCTCCCCCCAGTACTTC. Amino acids: CASTSPQYF. This chain joins TRBV27 and TRBJ2-5; D is unclear. Trimming cost V 7 bases and J 9 bases, with 6 bases left between them. Germline assignment: CDR1 MNHEY and CDR2 SMNVEV (reference sequence). CDR3 length equals 9 residues.

This clonotype was observed a handful of times. The chain links TRBV3-1 to TRBJ2-7; D is uncertain. This CDR3 is 14 amino acids long. With 5 bases removed from V and 0 bases from J, the gap between germline ends came to 11 bases. Germline CDR1 LGHDT, CDR2 YNNKEL (reference sequence). CDR3 loop: CASSETISSYEQYV. In DNA, the CDR3 is TGTGCCAGCAGCGAAACAATAAGCTCCTACGAGCAGTACGTC.